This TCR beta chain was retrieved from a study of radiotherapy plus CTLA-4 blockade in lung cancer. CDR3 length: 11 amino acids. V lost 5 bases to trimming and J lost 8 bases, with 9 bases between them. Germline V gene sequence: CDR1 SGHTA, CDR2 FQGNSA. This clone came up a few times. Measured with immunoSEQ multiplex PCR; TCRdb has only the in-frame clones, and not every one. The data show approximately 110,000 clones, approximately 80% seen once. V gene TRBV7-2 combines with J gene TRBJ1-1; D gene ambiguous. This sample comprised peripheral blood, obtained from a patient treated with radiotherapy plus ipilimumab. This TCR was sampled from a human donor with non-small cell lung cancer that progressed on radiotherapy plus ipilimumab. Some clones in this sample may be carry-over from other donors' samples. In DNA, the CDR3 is TGTGCCAGCAGCCCTGACGCCGAAGCTTTCTTT. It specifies CASSPDAEAFF.